These T cell receptor beta chains were read from a single sample in a study of Graves' ophthalmopathy and Graves' hyperthyroidism. TCRdb re-called the multiplex PCR reads through MiXCR, storing one row per CDR3 protein. The data show about 420,000 distinct CDR3 sequences, more than 20% seen once. What was sequenced was peripheral blood. The source of these receptors is a woman aged 18-29 years with stable Graves' hyperthyroidism. Each CDR3 is given with its conserved first and last residue. The D gene is left open where the match is weak. Part of the rows lack a size; the others show once, few, many or a class for expanded clones.

j_call,clone_size,d_call,v_call,cdr3_nt,cdr3_aa
TRBJ1-1,once,.,TRBV15,TGTGCCACCAGCAGAGATAAGGGGGAGAACACTGAAGCTTTCTTT,CATSRDKGENTEAFF
TRBJ2-2,many,.,TRBV28,TGTGCCAGCCGAAAACCCCCATCGAACACCGGGGAGCTGTTTTTT,CASRKPPSNTGELFF
TRBJ1-1,.,.,TRBV7-8,TGTGCCAGCAGCTTAGGCCCCAGTATGAACACTGAAGCTTTCTTT,CASSLGPSMNTEAFF
TRBJ2-7,.,.,TRBV29-1,TGCAGCGTTGGGCCAGGGACCCACGAGCAGTACTTC,CSVGPGTHEQYF
TRBJ1-1,.,.,TRBV11-2,TGTGCCAGCGCCCAGGGTTCGAACACTGAAGCTTTCTTT,CASAQGSNTEAFF
TRBJ1-1,many,.,TRBV12-3/TRBV12-4,TGTGCCAGCAGTTTGACAGCCGGGAACACTGAAGCTTTCTTT,CASSLTAGNTEAFF
TRBJ1-4,many,.,TRBV25-1,TGTGCCAGCAGTGAAGCACACAGGGCTACTAATGAAAAACTGTTTTTT,CASSEAHRATNEKLFF
TRBJ1-2,many,.,TRBV9,TGTGCCAGCAGCGTTGGTTCGCGTCCCACTAGCGGCTACACCTTC,CASSVGSRPTSGYTF
TRBJ2-1,many,TRBD2,TRBV6-1,TGTGCCAGCAGTGAAAGTATAGCGGGAGGGAACAATGAGCAGTTCTTC,CASSESIAGGNNEQFF
TRBJ2-5,many,.,TRBV7-8,TGTGCCAGCAGCTTAGCGCGGGGAAAGGGGGAGACCCAGTACTTC,CASSLARGKGETQYF
TRBJ2-7,many,.,TRBV7-2,TGTGCCAGCAGCTTAGTATCCGCCGAGCAGTACTTC,CASSLVSAEQYF
TRBJ2-5,many,TRBD1,TRBV11-2,TGTGCCAGCAGCTTAAGGGGGCAAGGGGGGACCCAGTACTTC,CASSLRGQGGTQYF
TRBJ1-5,many,.,TRBV5-1,TGCGCCAGCAGCTTGGTCCCTTCCAGGGCAGGAACCCAGCATTTT,CASSLVPSRAGTQHF
TRBJ2-7,.,.,TRBV12-3/TRBV12-4,TGTGCCAGCAGTTCAGGGTTCGGTTACGAGCAGTACTTC,CASSSGFGYEQYF
TRBJ2-6,many,.,TRBV6-4,TGTGCCAGCAGTGCTCGGGACACTATCTCTGGGGCCAACGTCCTGACTTTC,CASSARDTISGANVLTF
TRBJ2-2,many,TRBD2,TRBV28,TGTGCCAGCAGCCTAACTAGCGGGAGGGGGACCGGGGAGCTGTTTTTT,CASSLTSGRGTGELFF
TRBJ2-7,.,TRBD1,TRBV10-3,TGTGCCGCCCAGGGACAGGGGGTTTCCGAGCAGTACTTC,CAAQGQGVSEQYF
TRBJ1-6,.,.,TRBV20-1,TGCAGTGCTAGTGAGGGGACGATTAGCTCCTATAATTCACCCCTCCACTTT,CSASEGTISSYNSPLHF
TRBJ2-5,many,TRBD2,TRBV3-1,TGTGCCAGCAGCCAAGATCCCGGGAGGGCCCCGACCCAGTACTTC,CASSQDPGRAPTQYF
TRBJ1-1,.,.,TRBV14,TGTGCCAGCAGCCCTATTGGGGGGTACGCTGAAGCTTTCTTT,CASSPIGGYAEAFF
TRBJ2-7,many,.,TRBV28,TGTGCCAGCAGTCCTAGACTATACTACGAGCAGTACTTC,CASSPRLYYEQYF
TRBJ2-5,many,.,TRBV12-3/TRBV12-4,TGTGCCAGCAGCACGATAGAAGAGACCCAGTACTTC,CASSTIEETQYF
TRBJ1-5,many,.,TRBV24-1,TGTGCCACCAGTGATTCTGGGGCAGATAGCAATCAGCCCCAGCATTTT,CATSDSGADSNQPQHF
TRBJ2-5,many,.,TRBV20-1,TGCAGTGCTGGTGGACGGACGGAAGAGACCCAGTACTTC,CSAGGRTEETQYF
TRBJ2-5,few,.,TRBV7-2,TGTGCCAGCAGCTTAGCGCCCGAGTTTCGGGAGACCCAGTACTTC,CASSLAPEFRETQYF
TRBJ1-6,.,.,TRBV5-1,TGCGCCAGCAGCTTGGAAGGGTCGCGATATAATTCACCCCTCCACTTT,CASSLEGSRYNSPLHF
TRBJ1-1,many,.,TRBV30,TGTGCCTGGAGCGTTGGGACACGGACTGAAGCTTTCTTT,CAWSVGTRTEAFF
TRBJ2-7,many,.,TRBV2,TGTGCCAGCAGTGAACCGGCGAGCTACGAGCAGTACTTC,CASSEPASYEQYF
TRBJ1-1,many,TRBD1,TRBV6-2/TRBV6-3,TGTGCCAGCGGGACAGGGGTAAAGGACACTGAAGCTTTCTTT,CASGTGVKDTEAFF
TRBJ1-3,many,.,TRBV11-2,TGTGCCAGCAGCCAACAGGGAATAACCGGAAACACCATATATTTT,CASSQQGITGNTIYF